This is a list of T cell receptor beta chains from one sample in a study of vaccination effects on CD4 cells after COVID-19. Profiling relied on immunoSEQ multiplex PCR, and the TCRdb table lists in-frame clones only, not all of them. The data contain 75,000 or so clones, around four fifths of them singletons. These receptors' antigens are unknown. The sample in question was CD4+ T cells from PBMCs cultured with HCoV-OC43 spike peptides, obtained after COVID-19 vaccination. The receptors derive from a human donor who received a COVID-19 vaccine. CDR3s leave out the opening cysteine and the closing phenylalanine or tryptophan. A D gene is named only where the DNA matches it firmly.

>TRBV10-3|TRBJ1-3|TRBD1
AISEGFGDRGRPGNTIY
>TRBV6-1|TRBJ2-3|.
ASSVSFPGPTDTQY
>TRBV5-1|TRBJ2-2|TRBD2
ASSLALAGGTGELF
>TRBV19|TRBJ1-5|TRBD1
ASSSGQVENQPQH
>TRBV7-9|TRBJ2-2|.
ASFGATNTGELF
>TRBV5-1|TRBJ1-6|.
ASSLVPGWDSPLH
>TRBV7-8|TRBJ2-2|.
ASSFFNGDTGELF
>TRBV19|TRBJ2-3|TRBD2
ASSMERGGIDTQY
>TRBV18|TRBJ2-2|.
ASSPGTQRAGELF
>TRBV10-2|TRBJ2-2|.
AIKPKIPNQAGELF
>TRBV6-5|TRBJ2-1|.
ASSYVLSSSYNEQF
>TRBV4-1|TRBJ1-4|.
AGGPPGDRKKLF
>TRBV30|TRBJ1-4|.
AWSVSIFSPNEKLF
>TRBV3-1/TRBV3-2|TRBJ2-3|.
ASSPNLGDTQY
>TRBV7-3|TRBJ2-5|TRBD1
ASSLRVGQGGRETQY
>TRBV7-3|TRBJ2-1|.
ASSLTGGPYNEQF
>TRBV15|TRBJ1-1|.
ATSRGGGGGTEAF
>TRBV11-2|TRBJ2-3|TRBD2
ASSLVLAGGRDGDTQY
>TRBV27|TRBJ1-4|TRBD1
ASSRPGQGNEKLF
>TRBV9|TRBJ1-2|.
ASSPLGGAYGYT
>TRBV2|TRBJ2-5|.
ASSVLSGAQTQY
>TRBV12-3/TRBV12-4|TRBJ2-1|TRBD2
ASSLLAGNEQF
>TRBV6-5|TRBJ2-1|TRBD1
ASSYSSGTGGREQF